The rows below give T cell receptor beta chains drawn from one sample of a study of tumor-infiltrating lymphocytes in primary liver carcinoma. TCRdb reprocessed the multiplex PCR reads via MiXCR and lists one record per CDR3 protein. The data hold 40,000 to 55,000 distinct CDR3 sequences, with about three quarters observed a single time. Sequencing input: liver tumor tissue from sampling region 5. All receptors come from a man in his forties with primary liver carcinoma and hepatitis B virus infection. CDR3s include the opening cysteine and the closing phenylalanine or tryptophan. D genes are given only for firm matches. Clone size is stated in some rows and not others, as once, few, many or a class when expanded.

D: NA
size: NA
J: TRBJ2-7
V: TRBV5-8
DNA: TGTGCCAGCAGCCAGCCCATACCTGGAGGTGGTAACGAGCAGTACTTC
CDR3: CASSQPIPGGGNEQYF

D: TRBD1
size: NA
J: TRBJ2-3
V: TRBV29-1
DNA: TGCAGCGCCGGGTGGGACTTCCAGGGGGCTAGCACAGATACGCCGTATTTT
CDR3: CSAGWDFQGASTDTPYF

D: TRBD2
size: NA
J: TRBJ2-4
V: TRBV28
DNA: TGTGCCAGCAGTTTAGTGATGGTGGGAGGGGCCCCGGTCAAAAACATTCAGTACTTC
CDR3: CASSLVMVGGAPVKNIQYF

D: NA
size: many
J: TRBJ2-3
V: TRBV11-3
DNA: TGTGCCAGCAGCTTAGGAGGGGGGGGCACAGATACGCAGTATTTT
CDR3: CASSLGGGGTDTQYF

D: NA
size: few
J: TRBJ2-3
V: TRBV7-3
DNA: TGTGCCAGCAGCTTATCCCGAGAAGATACGCAGTATTTT
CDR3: CASSLSREDTQYF

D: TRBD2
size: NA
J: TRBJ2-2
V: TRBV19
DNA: TGTGCCAGTAGTATGCACAGGGGACTAGCGGGAGGTCGGGGCACCGGGGAGCTGTTTTTT
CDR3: CASSMHRGLAGGRGTGELFF

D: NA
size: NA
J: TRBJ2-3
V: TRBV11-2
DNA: TGTGCCAGCAGCGAACGGGACGGGCACAGATATACGCAGTATTTT
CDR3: CASSERDGHRYTQYF

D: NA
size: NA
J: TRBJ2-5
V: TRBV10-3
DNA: TGTGCCATTAATCTGGACAAACAGACCCAGTACTTC
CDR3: CAINLDKQTQYF

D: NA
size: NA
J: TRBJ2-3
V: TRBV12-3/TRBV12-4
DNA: TGTGTCAGCAGTTTCCCCTCCACAGATACGCAGTATTTT
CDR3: CVSSFPSTDTQYF

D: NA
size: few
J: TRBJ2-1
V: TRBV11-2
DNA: TGTGCCAGCAGCTTGGGCGACTATTTGATTGAGCAGTTCTTC
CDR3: CASSLGDYLIEQFF

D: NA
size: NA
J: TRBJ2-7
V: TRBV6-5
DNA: TGTGCCAGCAAGGTGGGACCGGAATCCTACGAGCGGTACTTC
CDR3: CASKVGPESYERYF

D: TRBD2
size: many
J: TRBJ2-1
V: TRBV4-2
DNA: TGTGCCAGCAGCCAAGATGGAGGACTAGCGGGAAGCAATGAGCAGTTCTTC
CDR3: CASSQDGGLAGSNEQFF

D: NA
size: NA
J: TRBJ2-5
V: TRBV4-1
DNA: TGCGCCAGCAGCCAAGACCCTTCAGCTGTGGCCCAGCACTTC
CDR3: CASSQDPSAVAQHF

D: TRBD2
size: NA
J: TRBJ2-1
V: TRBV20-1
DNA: TGCAGTGCTAGTTTTCGACTAGCGGGAGGCGATGAGCGGTTCTTC
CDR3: CSASFRLAGGDERFF

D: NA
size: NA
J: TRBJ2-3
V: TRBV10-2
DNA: TGCGCCAGCACCCAGGGATTCGAACTAACCCACTATTTT
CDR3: CASTQGFELTHYF

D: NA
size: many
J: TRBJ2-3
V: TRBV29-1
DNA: TGCAGCGTTGAAAACACAGATACGCAGTATTTT
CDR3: CSVENTDTQYF

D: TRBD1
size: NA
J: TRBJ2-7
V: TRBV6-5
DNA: TGTGCAAGCGGTCCCGGGACAGGGAGGAACGAGCAGTACTTC
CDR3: CASGPGTGRNEQYF

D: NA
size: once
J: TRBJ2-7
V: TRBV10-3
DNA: TGTGCCATCAGAGAATGGTCCGAGCAGTGCTTC
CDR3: CAIREWSEQCF

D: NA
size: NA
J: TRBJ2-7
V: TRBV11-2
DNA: TGTGCCAGCAGCTTAAGTGACACTGTCTACGAGCACTACTTC
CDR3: CASSLSDTVYEHYF

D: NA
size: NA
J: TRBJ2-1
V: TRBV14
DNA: TGTGCCAGCAGCCGGCTCGGGAGTAGCGGAGATGAGCAGTTCTTC
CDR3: CASSRLGSSGDEQFF

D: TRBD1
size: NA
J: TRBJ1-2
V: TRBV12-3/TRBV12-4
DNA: TGTGCCAGCAGCCCCCCCTACGGACAGGGTTACTATGGCTACACCTTC
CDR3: CASSPPYGQGYYGYTF

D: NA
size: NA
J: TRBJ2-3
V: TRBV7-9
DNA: TGTGCGGGCAGCTCGGGATCAGATACGCAGTATTTT
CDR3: CAGSSGSDTQYF

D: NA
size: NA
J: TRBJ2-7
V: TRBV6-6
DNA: TGTGTCAGCTGTTACCAGAATAGCGCGCCCTCCTACGAACAGTACTTC
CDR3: CVSCYQNSAPSYEQYF

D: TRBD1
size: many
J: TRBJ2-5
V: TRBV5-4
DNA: TGTGCCAGCAGCTTCCGCACAGGGGCCCAAGAGACCCAGTACTTC
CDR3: CASSFRTGAQETQYF

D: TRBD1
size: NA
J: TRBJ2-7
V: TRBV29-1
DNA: TGCAGCGTTCACCGGGCAGGGGGCTACGAGCTGTACTTC
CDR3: CSVHRAGGYELYF

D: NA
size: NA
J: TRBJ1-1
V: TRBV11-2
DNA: TGTTCCAGCAGCTTAGGGTACGCTGAAACTTTCTTT
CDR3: CSSSLGYAETFF

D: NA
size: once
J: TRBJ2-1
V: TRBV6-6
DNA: TGTGGCAGCAGTTCCCCCTCCTACAATGAGCAGGTCTTC
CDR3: CGSSSPSYNEQVF

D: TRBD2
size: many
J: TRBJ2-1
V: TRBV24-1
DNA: TGTGCCACCAGTGATGATACTAGCGGGAGGGATGAGCAGTTCTTC
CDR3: CATSDDTSGRDEQFF

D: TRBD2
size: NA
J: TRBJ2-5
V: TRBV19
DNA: TGTGCCAGTAGTATCGGAGGCGGGGGACAAGAGACCCAGTACTTC
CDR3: CASSIGGGGQETQYF

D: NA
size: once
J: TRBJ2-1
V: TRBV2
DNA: TGTGCCAGCGGTCTCCGGGAGTGGGACAATGAGCAATTCTTC
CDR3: CASGLREWDNEQFF

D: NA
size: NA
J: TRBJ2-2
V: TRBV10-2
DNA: TGCGCCAGCAGTGTGGCGCGGGAATGGAACACGGGGGAGCTGTTTTTT
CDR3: CASSVAREWNTGELFF

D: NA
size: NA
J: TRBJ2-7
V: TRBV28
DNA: TGTGCCAGCAGTTCGGTTGACGGTTCGAGACCATTGCAATACTTC
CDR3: CASSSVDGSRPLQYF

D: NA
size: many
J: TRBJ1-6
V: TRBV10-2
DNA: TGCGCCAGCAGTGAGTCAGGTTTTGGATCACCCCTCCACTTT
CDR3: CASSESGFGSPLHF

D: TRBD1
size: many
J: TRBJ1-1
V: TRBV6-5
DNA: TGTGCCAGCAGAGACACCGGGACAGTGAACACTGAAGCTTTCTTT
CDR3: CASRDTGTVNTEAFF

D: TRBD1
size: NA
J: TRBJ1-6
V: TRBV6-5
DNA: TGTGCCAGTAGTTTGACAGGGGATCCTAATTCACCCCCCCACTTT
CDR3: CASSLTGDPNSPPHF

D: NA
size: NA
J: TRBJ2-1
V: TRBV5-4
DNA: TGTGCCAGCAATGACGAGCTAGCACCGAGCTCCTATAATGAGCAGTTCTTC
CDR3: CASNDELAPSSYNEQFF

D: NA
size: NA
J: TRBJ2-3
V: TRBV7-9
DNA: TGTACCAGCAGCAATAACAGGGCCGATACGCAGTATTTT
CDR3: CTSSNNRADTQYF

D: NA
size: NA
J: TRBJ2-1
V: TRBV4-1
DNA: TGCGCCAGCAGCCATGCTTCTAGCGTTGAGCAGTTCTTC
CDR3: CASSHASSVEQFF

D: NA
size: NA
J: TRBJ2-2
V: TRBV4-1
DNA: TGCGCCAGCGGAGGGGACGGGGGATACACCGGGGAACTGTTTTTT
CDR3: CASGGDGGYTGELFF

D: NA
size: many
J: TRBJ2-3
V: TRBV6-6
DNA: TGTGCCAGCAGTTGGGGGCCGGCAGGGAGGGGAGATACGCAGTATTTT
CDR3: CASSWGPAGRGDTQYF

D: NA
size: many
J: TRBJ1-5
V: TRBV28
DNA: TGTGCCAGCAATAGCGAAGGGAGGCCCCAGCATTTT
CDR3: CASNSEGRPQHF

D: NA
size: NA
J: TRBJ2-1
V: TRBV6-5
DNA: TGTGCCAGCAGGAACCGGGACTTATGTTATAATGAGCAGTCCTTC
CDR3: CASRNRDLCYNEQSF

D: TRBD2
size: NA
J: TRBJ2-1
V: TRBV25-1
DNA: TGTGCCACCGACCTAGCGGGTCGAAATGAGCAGTTCTTC
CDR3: CATDLAGRNEQFF

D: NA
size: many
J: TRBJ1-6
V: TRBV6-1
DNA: TGTGCCAGCAGGGAGTCCTATAATTCACCCCTCCACTTT
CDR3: CASRESYNSPLHF

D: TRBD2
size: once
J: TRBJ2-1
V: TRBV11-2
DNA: TGTGCCAGCAGCTTTTGGGCTAGCGGGAGGGGGTCCCACAGTGAGCAGTTCTTC
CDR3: CASSFWASGRGSHSEQFF

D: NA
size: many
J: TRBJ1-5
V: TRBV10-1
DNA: TGCGCCAGCACCTCAGAACCCATTACCAATCAGCCCCAGCATTTT
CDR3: CASTSEPITNQPQHF

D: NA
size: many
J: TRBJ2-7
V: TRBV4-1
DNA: TGCGCCAGCAGCCCCGGCTCTTTGACCCCCTACGAGCAGTACTTC
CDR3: CASSPGSLTPYEQYF

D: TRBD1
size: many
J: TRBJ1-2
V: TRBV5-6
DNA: TGTGCCAGCAGCCCTAGGGGGCGCGGATATGGCTACACCTTC
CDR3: CASSPRGRGYGYTF

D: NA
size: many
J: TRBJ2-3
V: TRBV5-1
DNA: TGCGCCAGCAGCCAACATTCAGGCACAGATACGCAGTATTTT
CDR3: CASSQHSGTDTQYF

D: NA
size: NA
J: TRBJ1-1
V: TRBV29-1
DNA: TGCAGCGTTAGGAATGGGAGCGCTGAAGCTTTCTTT
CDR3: CSVRNGSAEAFF

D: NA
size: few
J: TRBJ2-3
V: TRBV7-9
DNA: TGTGCCAGCAGCATTCAGGGCCCCTCCACAGATACGCAGTATTTT
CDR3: CASSIQGPSTDTQYF

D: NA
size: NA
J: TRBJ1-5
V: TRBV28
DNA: TGTGCCAGTCAAGCCGGGAACATAGGGACTCAGCCCCAGCATTTT
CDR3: CASQAGNIGTQPQHF

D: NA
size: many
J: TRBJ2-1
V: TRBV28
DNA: TGTGCCAGCATTGCCGGGGTGGGCAATGAGCAGTTCTTC
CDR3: CASIAGVGNEQFF

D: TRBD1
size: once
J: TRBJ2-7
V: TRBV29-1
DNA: TGCAGCATTGGGCAGGGGGCCTACGAGCAATATTTC
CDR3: CSIGQGAYEQYF

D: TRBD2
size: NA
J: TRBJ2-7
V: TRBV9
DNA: TGTGCCAGCAGCCCCTCTAGCGGGGTCTCCTACGAGCGGTACTTC
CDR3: CASSPSSGVSYERYF

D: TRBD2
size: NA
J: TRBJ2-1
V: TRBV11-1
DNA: TGTACCAGTAGCCTGGGACTGGCGGGAGAAGTTGAGAATGAGCAGTTCTTC
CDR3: CTSSLGLAGEVENEQFF

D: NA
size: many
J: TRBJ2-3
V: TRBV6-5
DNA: TGTGCCAGCAGTTACTCGATACAGGGCACAGATACGCAGTATTTT
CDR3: CASSYSIQGTDTQYF

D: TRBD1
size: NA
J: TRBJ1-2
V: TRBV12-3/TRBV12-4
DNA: TGTGCCAGCAGCTGGGGACAGGGGGGCGGTGGCCACACCTTC
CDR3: CASSWGQGGGGHTF

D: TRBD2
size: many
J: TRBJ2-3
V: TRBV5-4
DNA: TGTGCCAGCAGCTCCGGACTAGCGGGAGTAAGCACAGATACGCAGTATTTT
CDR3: CASSSGLAGVSTDTQYF